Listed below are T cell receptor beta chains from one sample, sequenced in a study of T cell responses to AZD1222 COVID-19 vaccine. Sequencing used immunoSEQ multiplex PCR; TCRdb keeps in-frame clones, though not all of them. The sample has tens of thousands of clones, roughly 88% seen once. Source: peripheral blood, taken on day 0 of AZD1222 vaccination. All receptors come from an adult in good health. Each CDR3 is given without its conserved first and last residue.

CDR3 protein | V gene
ASSPPGTSGSISYEQY | TRBV18
ASSPGQALLRQPQH | TRBV18
ASSVARSGEQF | TRBV9
SVPLAGIKETQY | TRBV29-1
ASCGQDNSPLH | TRBV5-1
AIGGRDTEAF | TRBV5-4
ASSLYALQAGENSNQPQH | TRBV27
ASSLYNGYEQY | TRBV5-1
ASSLRDIHNEKLF | TRBV4-3
ASSSQGLGALGYT | TRBV5-1
ASSQRTGDTGELF | TRBV7-3
ASSLYLQSSYNEQF | TRBV27
ASSGGSRISYEQY | TRBV10-2
ASSMQGPYEQY | TRBV27
ASTQDRGARGTQY | TRBV6-5
ASSQDGGKTNEKLF | TRBV4-2
ASRRDNSYEQY | TRBV6-5
ASGTGVSNYGYT | TRBV7-9
ATSREGLAGSYEQY | TRBV15
ASSLASANIQY | TRBV7-9
ASSQTGTQNTGELF | TRBV4-2
ASSYSGGGEQY | TRBV6-5
AGSLGTTNEKLF | TRBV28
ASSLRSGGNQPQH | TRBV21-1
ASSGLAGGGETQY | TRBV6-2/TRBV6-3
ASSRQGYEQY | TRBV11-2
ASSLSSLREDTQY | TRBV2
ASSAVRGYEQY | TRBV5-1
ASSGTGTSRSTDTQY | TRBV9
ASSLLGGTNYGYT | TRBV6-6
SVRGDIVGPGGYT | TRBV29-1
ASSLRSLDTGELF | TRBV9
ASSELGGNTEAF | TRBV10-2
ASSRLTKIGGETQY | TRBV27
ASSLAGQGSEKLF | TRBV7-2
ASSSDTGPGILANSPLH | TRBV7-6
ASSLERNQPQH | TRBV5-1
ASSFGQGETQY | TRBV11-3
ASSQDNAGKGNTIY | TRBV3-1/TRBV3-2
ASSRDLMGARNTEAF | TRBV5-1
ASSSPQH | TRBV28
ASSFTEGFHEQY | TRBV7-3
ASGDSAETQY | TRBV25-1
ASMAGVISYEQY | TRBV2